This is a list of T cell receptor beta chains from one sample in a study of shared T cell receptors in the human thymus. Clones were sequenced by immunoSEQ multiplex PCR, and TCRdb holds only the in-frame ones, with some missing. The table records about 380,000 clones, roughly 94% of them present only once. Input material: thymocytes. These TCRs come from a human donor. The CDR3 runs from the conserved cysteine through the conserved F or W. Fields, in order: J gene, V gene, D gene, clone size, CDR3 protein, CDR3 DNA. D genes are given only for firm matches. Clone size is given for some rows only: seen once, a few or many times, or a class if the clone is expanded.

J gene: TRBJ2-3
V gene: TRBV29-1
D gene: -
clone size: -
CDR3 protein: CSVEPRQFRDCTDTRYF
CDR3 DNA: TGCAGCGTTGAGCCGAGACAGTTCCGGGACTGCACAGATACGCGGTATTTT

J gene: TRBJ1-5
V gene: TRBV30
D gene: -
clone size: once
CDR3 protein: CAWSVPSPPLLFPQHF
CDR3 DNA: TGTGCCTGGAGTGTACCGTCTCCACCTCTTCTGTTTCCCCAGCATTTT

J gene: TRBJ2-1
V gene: TRBV10-1
D gene: -
clone size: -
CDR3 protein: CASSESGSESSYNEQFF
CDR3 DNA: TGCGCCAGCAGTGAGTCGGGAAGCGAGAGCTCCTACAATGAGCAGTTCTTC

J gene: TRBJ1-2
V gene: TRBV28
D gene: TRBD1
clone size: -
CDR3 protein: CASSYRGSDGYTF
CDR3 DNA: TGTGCCAGCAGTTACAGGGGCTCGGATGGCTACACCTTC

J gene: TRBJ2-7
V gene: TRBV4-2
D gene: -
clone size: -
CDR3 protein: CASSQDMRHGSYEQYF
CDR3 DNA: TGTGCCAGCAGCCAAGATATGCGGCACGGTTCCTACGAGCAGTACTTC

J gene: TRBJ2-5
V gene: TRBV29-1
D gene: -
clone size: -
CDR3 protein: CSVESGTETQYF
CDR3 DNA: TGCAGCGTTGAATCCGGGACGGAGACCCAGTACTTC

J gene: TRBJ2-3
V gene: TRBV7-9
D gene: TRBD2
clone size: -
CDR3 protein: CASSLGSGGTDTQYF
CDR3 DNA: TGTGCCAGCAGCCTAGGTAGCGGGGGCACAGATACGCAGTATTTT

J gene: TRBJ2-3
V gene: TRBV28
D gene: TRBD2
clone size: -
CDR3 protein: CASSFLLAKVTDTQYF
CDR3 DNA: TGTGCCAGCAGTTTCCTACTAGCGAAGGTCACAGATACGCAGTATTTT

J gene: TRBJ2-7
V gene: TRBV15
D gene: -
clone size: once
CDR3 protein: CATSKVDSYEQYF
CDR3 DNA: TGTGCCACCAGCAAAGTAGACAGCTACGAGCAGTACTTC

J gene: TRBJ2-3
V gene: TRBV4-2
D gene: -
clone size: -
CDR3 protein: CASSPGLLTDTQYF
CDR3 DNA: TGTGCCAGCAGCCCCGGACTACTTACAGATACGCAGTATTTT

J gene: TRBJ2-1
V gene: TRBV14
D gene: TRBD2
clone size: -
CDR3 protein: CASSQDPSSPTSGDNEQFF
CDR3 DNA: TGTGCCAGCAGCCAAGATCCTAGTAGTCCGACTAGCGGAGACAATGAGCAGTTCTTC

J gene: TRBJ1-4
V gene: TRBV28
D gene: -
clone size: -
CDR3 protein: CASNLGTSTNEKLFF
CDR3 DNA: TGTGCCAGCAACCTTGGCACCTCAACTAATGAAAAACTGTTTTTT

J gene: TRBJ2-5
V gene: TRBV28
D gene: -
clone size: -
CDR3 protein: CASNLYAGETQYF
CDR3 DNA: TGTGCCAGCAACTTATATGCTGGAGAGACCCAGTACTTC

J gene: TRBJ2-7
V gene: TRBV5-5
D gene: -
clone size: -
CDR3 protein: CASSGRVGVNEQYF
CDR3 DNA: TGTGCCAGCAGCGGGCGAGTTGGGGTTAACGAGCAGTACTTC

J gene: TRBJ2-2
V gene: TRBV27
D gene: TRBD1
clone size: -
CDR3 protein: CASSLSGQVRDGELFF
CDR3 DNA: TGTGCCAGCAGTTTAAGCGGACAGGTACGGGACGGGGAGCTGTTTTTT

J gene: TRBJ2-1
V gene: TRBV14
D gene: -
clone size: -
CDR3 protein: CASSQPGQLYNEQFF
CDR3 DNA: TGTGCCAGCAGCCAACCGGGACAACTTTACAATGAGCAGTTCTTC

J gene: TRBJ2-7
V gene: TRBV30
D gene: TRBD2
clone size: -
CDR3 protein: CAWSAVAGAPNEQYF
CDR3 DNA: TGTGCCTGGAGTGCCGTAGCGGGGGCACCGAACGAGCAGTACTTC

J gene: TRBJ2-2
V gene: TRBV19
D gene: TRBD1
clone size: -
CDR3 protein: CATRGSWEKRTGELFF
CDR3 DNA: TGTGCCACCAGGGGGTCGTGGGAGAAACGAACCGGGGAGCTGTTTTTT

J gene: TRBJ1-1
V gene: TRBV7-8
D gene: TRBD1
clone size: -
CDR3 protein: CASSLGNRDRVVEGAFF
CDR3 DNA: TGTGCCAGCAGCTTAGGGAATCGGGACAGGGTCGTCGAGGGAGCTTTCTTT

J gene: TRBJ1-1
V gene: TRBV15
D gene: TRBD1
clone size: -
CDR3 protein: CATSPPLSGEGASQVNTEAFF
CDR3 DNA: TGTGCCACCAGCCCGCCACTTTCTGGGGAGGGGGCGTCGCAGGTGAACACTGAAGCTTTCTTT

J gene: TRBJ1-5
V gene: TRBV15
D gene: -
clone size: -
CDR3 protein: CATSRSGWRQPQHF
CDR3 DNA: TGTGCCACCAGCAGGAGCGGCTGGCGACAGCCCCAGCATTTT

J gene: TRBJ2-1
V gene: TRBV11-3
D gene: -
clone size: -
CDR3 protein: CASSLMTGTPTYNEQFF
CDR3 DNA: TGTGCCAGCAGCCTCATGACCGGGACCCCTACCTACAATGAGCAGTTCTTC

J gene: TRBJ1-1
V gene: TRBV29-1
D gene: TRBD1
clone size: -
CDR3 protein: CSALTGGPGAGTEAFF
CDR3 DNA: TGCAGCGCTCTAACAGGGGGCCCCGGTGCGGGCACTGAAGCTTTCTTT

J gene: TRBJ1-5
V gene: TRBV18
D gene: -
clone size: -
CDR3 protein: CASSPLGGYSNQPQHF
CDR3 DNA: TGTGCCAGCTCACCCCTGGGGGGGTATAGCAATCAGCCCCAGCATTTT

J gene: TRBJ2-2
V gene: TRBV10-1
D gene: TRBD1
clone size: -
CDR3 protein: CASSRDRAGELFF
CDR3 DNA: TGCGCCAGCAGTCGGGACAGGGCCGGGGAGCTGTTTTTT

J gene: TRBJ2-4
V gene: TRBV4-1
D gene: TRBD1
clone size: -
CDR3 protein: CASSQAKQGWAKNIQYF
CDR3 DNA: TGCGCCAGCAGCCAAGCCAAACAGGGGTGGGCCAAAAACATTCAGTACTTC

J gene: TRBJ2-1
V gene: TRBV6-5
D gene: -
clone size: -
CDR3 protein: CASSYLDLTYNEQFF
CDR3 DNA: TGTGCCAGCAGTTACTTAGACTTAACCTACAATGAGCAGTTCTTC

J gene: TRBJ2-5
V gene: TRBV11-3
D gene: -
clone size: -
CDR3 protein: CASSLDNRDSDVTQYF
CDR3 DNA: TGTGCCAGCAGCTTAGACAATCGGGACTCGGATGTGACCCAGTACTTC

J gene: TRBJ2-7
V gene: TRBV5-6
D gene: -
clone size: -
CDR3 protein: CASSLGWWRLDSYEQYF
CDR3 DNA: TGTGCCAGCAGCTTGGGTTGGTGGCGGCTTGACTCCTACGAGCAGTACTTC

J gene: TRBJ2-7
V gene: TRBV27
D gene: -
clone size: -
CDR3 protein: CASGEGESPILEQYF
CDR3 DNA: TGTGCCAGCGGCGAGGGTGAGAGCCCCATTTTGGAGCAGTACTTC

J gene: TRBJ1-2
V gene: TRBV7-2
D gene: TRBD1
clone size: -
CDR3 protein: CASRTTGDYGYTF
CDR3 DNA: TGTGCCAGCAGGACTACAGGGGACTATGGCTACACCTTC

J gene: TRBJ2-3
V gene: TRBV28
D gene: -
clone size: -
CDR3 protein: CASSPPRLTYPITDTQYF
CDR3 DNA: TGTGCCAGCAGTCCCCCGCGGTTGACCTACCCGATCACAGATACGCAGTATTTT

J gene: TRBJ2-1
V gene: TRBV7-9
D gene: TRBD1
clone size: -
CDR3 protein: CASNSTGTGYNEQFF
CDR3 DNA: TGTGCCAGCAACTCGACCGGGACAGGGTACAATGAGCAGTTCTTC

J gene: TRBJ2-2
V gene: TRBV5-4
D gene: -
clone size: -
CDR3 protein: CASRVGGVGTGELFF
CDR3 DNA: TGTGCCAGCAGAGTAGGTGGAGTTGGAACCGGGGAGCTGTTTTTT

J gene: TRBJ2-7
V gene: TRBV11-2
D gene: -
clone size: -
CDR3 protein: CASSPMGLYEQYF
CDR3 DNA: TGTGCCAGCAGCCCCATGGGTCTTTACGAGCAGTACTTC

J gene: TRBJ1-1
V gene: TRBV30
D gene: TRBD1
clone size: -
CDR3 protein: CAWSDWTGRSSEAFF
CDR3 DNA: TGTGCCTGGAGTGATTGGACAGGTCGATCGTCTGAAGCTTTCTTT

J gene: TRBJ2-1
V gene: TRBV5-1
D gene: TRBD1
clone size: -
CDR3 protein: CASSGSGTGGDNEQFF
CDR3 DNA: TGCGCCAGCAGCGGATCCGGGACAGGGGGCGACAATGAGCAGTTCTTC

J gene: TRBJ2-3
V gene: TRBV28
D gene: TRBD2
clone size: -
CDR3 protein: CASSFMTSGRETDTQYF
CDR3 DNA: TGTGCCAGCAGTTTTATGACTAGCGGGAGGGAGACAGATACGCAGTATTTT

J gene: TRBJ2-1
V gene: TRBV2
D gene: TRBD2
clone size: -
CDR3 protein: CASRGPGASSSGSAYNEQFF
CDR3 DNA: TGTGCCAGCAGGGGCCCCGGGGCATCTTCTAGCGGGAGCGCCTACAATGAGCAGTTCTTC

J gene: TRBJ2-7
V gene: TRBV23-1
D gene: -
clone size: -
CDR3 protein: CASSQGEDEQYF
CDR3 DNA: TGCGCCAGCAGTCAAGGGGAAGACGAGCAGTACTTC

J gene: TRBJ1-1
V gene: TRBV19
D gene: -
clone size: -
CDR3 protein: CASSASLNTEAFF
CDR3 DNA: TGTGCCAGTAGTGCCAGCTTGAACACTGAAGCTTTCTTT

J gene: TRBJ1-2
V gene: TRBV4-1
D gene: -
clone size: -
CDR3 protein: CASSQVVSQVYGYTF
CDR3 DNA: TGCGCCAGCAGCCAAGTAGTCTCCCAAGTCTATGGCTACACCTTC

J gene: TRBJ1-5
V gene: TRBV5-5
D gene: -
clone size: -
CDR3 protein: CASSLAHRASNSPQHF
CDR3 DNA: TGTGCCAGCAGCTTGGCCCACAGGGCGTCTAATTCGCCCCAGCATTTT

J gene: TRBJ1-5
V gene: TRBV28
D gene: -
clone size: -
CDR3 protein: CASSLCFDRYSNQPQHF
CDR3 DNA: TGTGCCAGCAGTTTATGCTTTGACAGATATAGCAATCAGCCCCAGCATTTT

J gene: TRBJ1-5
V gene: TRBV11-3
D gene: -
clone size: -
CDR3 protein: CASSPDGDGNNQPQHF
CDR3 DNA: TGTGCCAGCAGCCCCGACGGCGACGGAAACAATCAGCCCCAGCATTTT

J gene: TRBJ2-5
V gene: TRBV27
D gene: -
clone size: -
CDR3 protein: CASSHTRSRGQETQYF
CDR3 DNA: TGTGCCAGCAGCCACACTCGATCAAGGGGGCAAGAGACCCAGTACTTC

J gene: TRBJ1-2
V gene: TRBV25-1
D gene: TRBD1
clone size: -
CDR3 protein: CASTPGQGSGGYTF
CDR3 DNA: TGTGCCAGCACCCCGGGACAGGGGTCAGGTGGCTACACCTTC

J gene: TRBJ2-3
V gene: TRBV11-3
D gene: TRBD2
clone size: -
CDR3 protein: CASSLPSGRTDTQYF
CDR3 DNA: TGTGCCAGCAGCTTACCTAGCGGCCGCACAGATACGCAGTATTTT

J gene: TRBJ1-1
V gene: TRBV19
D gene: -
clone size: -
CDR3 protein: CAIGHPNTEAFF
CDR3 DNA: TGTGCCATTGGGCACCCCAACACTGAAGCTTTCTTT

J gene: TRBJ1-5
V gene: TRBV4-1
D gene: -
clone size: -
CDR3 protein: CASSQQQGFGQPQHF
CDR3 DNA: TGCGCCAGCAGCCAGCAACAGGGTTTCGGTCAGCCCCAGCATTTT

J gene: TRBJ2-2
V gene: TRBV5-5
D gene: -
clone size: -
CDR3 protein: CASSLLIGPPSNTGELFF
CDR3 DNA: TGTGCCAGCAGCTTGCTCATCGGACCTCCTTCGAACACCGGGGAGCTGTTTTTT

J gene: TRBJ2-1
V gene: TRBV7-9
D gene: -
clone size: -
CDR3 protein: CASSAQSRGSYNEQFF
CDR3 DNA: TGTGCCAGCAGCGCCCAAAGCAGGGGCTCCTACAATGAGCAGTTCTTC

J gene: TRBJ1-4
V gene: TRBV28
D gene: -
clone size: -
CDR3 protein: CASSFSHGRTAKALTNEKLFF
CDR3 DNA: TGTGCCAGCAGTTTCTCCCACGGCAGGACAGCTAAAGCCCTAACTAATGAAAAACTGTTTTTT

J gene: TRBJ1-2
V gene: TRBV28
D gene: -
clone size: -
CDR3 protein: CATFVIYGYTF
CDR3 DNA: TGTGCCACCTTCGTTATATATGGCTACACCTTC

J gene: TRBJ2-7
V gene: TRBV11-2
D gene: TRBD2
clone size: -
CDR3 protein: CASSLPTSGGTYEQYF
CDR3 DNA: TGTGCCAGCAGCTTGCCAACTAGCGGGGGTACCTACGAGCAGTACTTC